This TCR beta chain comes out of a study of cytomegalovirus exposure and HLA in healthy donors. As for the study in general: An analysis done earlier identified 117 million unique TCR beta sequences from about 179 million T cells.

Primers included in the PCR were 60 Vbeta and 13 Jbeta primers. Profiling relied on immunoSEQ multiplex PCR, and the TCRdb table lists in-frame clones only, not all of them. The sample has some 160,000 clones; about four fifths are singletons. Study outcomes and limitations: Sequencing depth roughly uniform across donors was assumed in presence/absence analyses.

The V segment lost 3 bases and the J segment 3 bases; nucleotides outside the gene matches: 3. Germline CDR1 and CDR2: SGHNT and YENEEA. This CDR3 spans 16 amino acids. As concerns this clone: Antigen specificity is unknown.

Sequenced: PBMCs. This sequence joins TRBV11-3 and TRBJ2-2; 11 bases fit TRBD2. This receptor was obtained from a woman in her forties or fifties in good health and CMV-seronegative. The CDR3, as DNA: TGTGCCAGCAGCTTTGGGACTAGCGGTTACACCGGGGAGCTGTTTTTT. It is translated as CASSFGTSGYTGELFF.